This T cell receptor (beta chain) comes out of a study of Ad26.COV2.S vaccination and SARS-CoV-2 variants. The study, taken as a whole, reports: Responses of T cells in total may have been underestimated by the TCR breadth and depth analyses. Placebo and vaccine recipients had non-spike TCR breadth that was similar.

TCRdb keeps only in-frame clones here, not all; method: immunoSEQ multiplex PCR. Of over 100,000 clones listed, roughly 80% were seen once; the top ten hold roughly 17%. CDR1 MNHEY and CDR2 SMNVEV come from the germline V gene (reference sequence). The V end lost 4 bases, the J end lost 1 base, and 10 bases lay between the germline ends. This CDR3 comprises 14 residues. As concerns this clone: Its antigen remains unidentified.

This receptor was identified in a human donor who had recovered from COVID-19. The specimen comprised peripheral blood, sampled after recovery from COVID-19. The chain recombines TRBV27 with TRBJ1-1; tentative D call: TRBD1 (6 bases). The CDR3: CASSSGTPNTEAFF. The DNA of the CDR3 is TGTGCCAGCAGTTCCGGGACACCGAACACTGAAGCTTTCTTT.